The table lists the clone carrying this TCR beta chain with a count of one. The target antigen is unknown. CDR3 size: 15 residues. The junction had 3 bases not matched to a gene; V was cut back by 4 bases and J by 4 bases. Germline V gene data show CDR1 as SGDLS and CDR2 as YYNGEE. The sample comes from a study of breast tumors, draining lymph nodes, adjacent tissues. Study-wide results and caveats: Luminal-like breast cancer showed significantly greater tumor-nontumor repertoire similarity than basal-like breast cancer did. Data fit most tumor T cells coming from lymph node, expanding in tumor.

Samples came from axillary lymph nodes draining the breast cancer. TCRdb re-derived calls from the multiplex PCR reads in MiXCR, one entry per CDR3 protein. The repertoire includes under 350,000 distinct CDR3 sequences, 30% of them detected once, and more than 1% sits in the top ten. This TCR came from a female donor with breast cancer. Some clones in this sample may be carry-over from other donors' samples. Input material: axillary lymph node tissue. The gene calls are TRBV9 and TRBJ2-2; 11 nucleotides align to TRBD2. CDR3: CASSTSGSGTGELFF. DNA for the CDR3: TGTGCCAGCAGCACTAGCGGGAGTGGCACCGGGGAGCTGTTTTTT.